What follows are 15 T cell receptor beta chains derived from one specimen sequenced in a study of blood T cell repertoires in COVID-19. Here immunoSEQ multiplex PCR was the method, and the copy in TCRdb shows in-frame clones only, minus some. Seen here are about 140,000 clones, about 87% observed once, and the top ten hold roughly 5.4%. What was sequenced was peripheral blood. These TCRs come from a human donor in a cohort sampled during active COVID-19.

The V and J genes are TRBV2 and TRBJ2-7, with 8 bases fitting TRBD2. V dropped 1 base and J dropped 4; count of bases not matched to a gene: 12. In germline, CDR1 is SNHLY, CDR2 FYNNEI. The CDR3 is 17 residues long. The CDR3 here is CASSEEWGTRLKYEQYF. CDR3 DNA: TGTGCCAGCAGTGAAGAGTGGGGGACTAGGTTGAAATACGAGCAGTACTTC.

The V call is TRBV9, the J call TRBJ1-6, with 7 positions matching TRBD1. Losses at the gene ends were 4 bases for V and 10 bases for J; bases not matched to a gene: 8. There are 14 residues in the CDR3. Germline CDR1 and CDR2: SGDLS and YYNGEE. CDR3 coding DNA: TGTGCCAGCAGCCCGGAAGGGGGCCGGTCACCCCTCCACTTT. Translating it yields CASSPEGGRSPLHF.

Remarks on this clone: This specimen includes other DNA sequences encoding the same CDR3. The V gene is TRBV5-1, the J gene TRBJ1-1; 7 bases match TRBD1. Germline CDR1 SGHRS, CDR2 YFSETQ. The V and J ends lost 5 bases and 4 bases, in that order; junction bases with no gene match: 8. CDR3 length: 14 amino acids. CDR3 DNA sequence: TGCGCCAGCAGTTTTGACAGGGTGGGCACTGAAGCTTTCTTT. Translation gives CASSFDRVGTEAFF.

The chain couples TRBV19 to TRBJ2-1; the match to TRBD1 covers 12 bases. With V trimmed by 7 bases and J by 4 bases, 14 bases remained unmatched. The CDR3 runs to 18 residues. The germline gives CDR1 LNHDA, CDR2 SQIVND (reference sequence). The CDR3 protein is CASTPGQGAGKAYNEQFF. DNA of the CDR3: TGTGCCAGTACACCGGGACAGGGGGCGGGCAAGGCATACAATGAGCAGTTCTTC.

The V and J genes are TRBV3-1 (or the pseudogene TRBV3-2) and TRBJ2-1; the match to TRBD1 covers 7 bases. The junction had 3 bases not matched to a gene; V was cut back by 4 bases and J by 0 bases. Per the germline V gene, CDR1 is LGHDT and CDR2 is YNNKEL (reference sequence). The CDR3 extends over 15 amino acids. The CDR3 DNA follows: TGTGCCAGCAGCCCGACAGGGAACTCCTACAATGAGCAGTTCTTC. It encodes CASSPTGNSYNEQFF.

This chain joins TRBV11-3 and TRBJ1-1, with TRBD1 matching over 9 bases. CDR3 length: 16 amino acids. Unmatched junction bases numbered 7, after V lost 5 bases and J lost 0 bases. In germline, CDR1 is SGHNT, CDR2 YENEEA. The CDR3 spells CASSPHGQGLNTEAFF. The CDR3, as DNA: TGTGCCAGCAGCCCCCATGGACAGGGGTTGAACACTGAAGCTTTCTTT.

The chain combines TRBV30 with TRBJ1-6; D uncertain. This CDR3 comprises 15 residues. The V gene lost 4 bases and the J gene lost 0 bases, with 10 bases spanning the gap. Germline V gene sequence: CDR1 GTSNPN, CDR2 SVGIG (reference sequence). CDR3: CAWTPGSSYNSPLHF. The CDR3 DNA is TGTGCCTGGACTCCGGGGAGCTCCTATAATTCACCCCTCCACTTT.

The CDR3 bases are TGTGCCAGCAGTTTAAACACCCACACTGAAGCTTTCTTT. Translated, it gives CASSLNTHTEAFF. The chain links TRBV27 to TRBJ1-1, with no clear D. The length of the CDR3 is 13 residues. The germline V gene encodes CDR1 MNHEY and CDR2 SMNVEV (reference sequence). With 2 bases removed from V and 3 bases from J, the gap between germline ends came to 7 bases.

The chain uses TRBV6-5 and TRBJ2-3, with 8 bases fitting TRBD2. Germline V gives CDR1 MNHEY, CDR2 SVGAGI. The trim removed 5 bases at V and 4 bases at J, leaving 5 bases unmatched. The CDR3 is made up of 14 amino acids. CDR3 amino acids: CASSHRGGPDTQYF. CDR3 DNA sequence: TGTGCCAGCAGTCATCGGGGGGGCCCAGATACGCAGTATTTT.

The V call is TRBV7-2, the J call TRBJ1-2; D call uncertain. V was pared by 0 bases and J by 5 bases, with 13 bases between. The CDR3 length is 15 residues. Germline CDR1 is SGHTA and CDR2 is FQGNSA. Here the CDR3 reads CASSLAHVGPYGYTF. The CDR3 nucleotides are TGTGCCAGCAGCTTAGCACACGTGGGCCCGTATGGCTACACCTTC.

V and J are TRBV27 and TRBJ1-4, with D perhaps TRBD1 (6 bases). Looked up from germline, CDR1 is MNHEY and CDR2 is SMNVEV (reference sequence). The V end lost 5 bases, the J end lost 3 bases, and 10 bases lay between the germline ends. The CDR3 loop spans 14 amino acids. This CDR3 reads CASSQTGPNEKLFF. The CDR3 bases are TGTGCCAGCAGTCAGACAGGCCCTAATGAAAAACTGTTTTTT.

The genes are TRBV5-1 and TRBJ1-4; D is possibly TRBD1 (5 bases). Germline CDR1 and CDR2: SGHRS and YFSETQ. Trimming shortened V by 2 bases and J by 0 bases, and 5 bases separated the two germline ends. CDR3 size: 14 residues. In DNA, the CDR3 is TGCGCCAGCAGCTTACAGGCAACTAATGAAAAACTGTTTTTT. As protein: CASSLQATNEKLFF.

The sample holds many counts of this clone. This chain links TRBV13 with TRBJ1-1; 7 bases fit TRBD1. Unmatched junction bases numbered 0, after V lost 5 bases and J lost 6 bases. CDR1 is PRHDT and CDR2 is FYEKMQ in the germline V gene (reference sequence). CDR3 size: 11 residues. The chain's CDR3 is CASSGTAEAFF. In DNA, the CDR3 is TGTGCCAGCAGCGGGACAGCTGAAGCTTTCTTT.

The genes are TRBV27 and TRBJ1-1, with D maybe TRBD1 (6 bases). CDR1 and CDR2 (germline): MNHEY, SMNVEV (reference sequence). This CDR3 comprises 14 residues. V was cut by 4 bases and J by 6 bases, with 15 bases left in between. As DNA, the CDR3 is TGTGCCAGCAGTTCCTCCTTGAACAGGGCTGAAGCTTTCTTT. Its protein is CASSSSLNRAEAFF.

The chain recombines TRBV25-1 with TRBJ1-2, with D possibly matching TRBD1 (5 bases). This CDR3 has 11 amino acids. V was trimmed by 8 bases and J by 2 bases, leaving 6 bases between them. CDR1 is MGHDK, CDR2 SYGVNS, per germline. CDR3 loop: CASRGNYGYTF. CDR3 coding DNA: TGTGCCAGCCGGGGGAACTATGGCTACACCTTC.